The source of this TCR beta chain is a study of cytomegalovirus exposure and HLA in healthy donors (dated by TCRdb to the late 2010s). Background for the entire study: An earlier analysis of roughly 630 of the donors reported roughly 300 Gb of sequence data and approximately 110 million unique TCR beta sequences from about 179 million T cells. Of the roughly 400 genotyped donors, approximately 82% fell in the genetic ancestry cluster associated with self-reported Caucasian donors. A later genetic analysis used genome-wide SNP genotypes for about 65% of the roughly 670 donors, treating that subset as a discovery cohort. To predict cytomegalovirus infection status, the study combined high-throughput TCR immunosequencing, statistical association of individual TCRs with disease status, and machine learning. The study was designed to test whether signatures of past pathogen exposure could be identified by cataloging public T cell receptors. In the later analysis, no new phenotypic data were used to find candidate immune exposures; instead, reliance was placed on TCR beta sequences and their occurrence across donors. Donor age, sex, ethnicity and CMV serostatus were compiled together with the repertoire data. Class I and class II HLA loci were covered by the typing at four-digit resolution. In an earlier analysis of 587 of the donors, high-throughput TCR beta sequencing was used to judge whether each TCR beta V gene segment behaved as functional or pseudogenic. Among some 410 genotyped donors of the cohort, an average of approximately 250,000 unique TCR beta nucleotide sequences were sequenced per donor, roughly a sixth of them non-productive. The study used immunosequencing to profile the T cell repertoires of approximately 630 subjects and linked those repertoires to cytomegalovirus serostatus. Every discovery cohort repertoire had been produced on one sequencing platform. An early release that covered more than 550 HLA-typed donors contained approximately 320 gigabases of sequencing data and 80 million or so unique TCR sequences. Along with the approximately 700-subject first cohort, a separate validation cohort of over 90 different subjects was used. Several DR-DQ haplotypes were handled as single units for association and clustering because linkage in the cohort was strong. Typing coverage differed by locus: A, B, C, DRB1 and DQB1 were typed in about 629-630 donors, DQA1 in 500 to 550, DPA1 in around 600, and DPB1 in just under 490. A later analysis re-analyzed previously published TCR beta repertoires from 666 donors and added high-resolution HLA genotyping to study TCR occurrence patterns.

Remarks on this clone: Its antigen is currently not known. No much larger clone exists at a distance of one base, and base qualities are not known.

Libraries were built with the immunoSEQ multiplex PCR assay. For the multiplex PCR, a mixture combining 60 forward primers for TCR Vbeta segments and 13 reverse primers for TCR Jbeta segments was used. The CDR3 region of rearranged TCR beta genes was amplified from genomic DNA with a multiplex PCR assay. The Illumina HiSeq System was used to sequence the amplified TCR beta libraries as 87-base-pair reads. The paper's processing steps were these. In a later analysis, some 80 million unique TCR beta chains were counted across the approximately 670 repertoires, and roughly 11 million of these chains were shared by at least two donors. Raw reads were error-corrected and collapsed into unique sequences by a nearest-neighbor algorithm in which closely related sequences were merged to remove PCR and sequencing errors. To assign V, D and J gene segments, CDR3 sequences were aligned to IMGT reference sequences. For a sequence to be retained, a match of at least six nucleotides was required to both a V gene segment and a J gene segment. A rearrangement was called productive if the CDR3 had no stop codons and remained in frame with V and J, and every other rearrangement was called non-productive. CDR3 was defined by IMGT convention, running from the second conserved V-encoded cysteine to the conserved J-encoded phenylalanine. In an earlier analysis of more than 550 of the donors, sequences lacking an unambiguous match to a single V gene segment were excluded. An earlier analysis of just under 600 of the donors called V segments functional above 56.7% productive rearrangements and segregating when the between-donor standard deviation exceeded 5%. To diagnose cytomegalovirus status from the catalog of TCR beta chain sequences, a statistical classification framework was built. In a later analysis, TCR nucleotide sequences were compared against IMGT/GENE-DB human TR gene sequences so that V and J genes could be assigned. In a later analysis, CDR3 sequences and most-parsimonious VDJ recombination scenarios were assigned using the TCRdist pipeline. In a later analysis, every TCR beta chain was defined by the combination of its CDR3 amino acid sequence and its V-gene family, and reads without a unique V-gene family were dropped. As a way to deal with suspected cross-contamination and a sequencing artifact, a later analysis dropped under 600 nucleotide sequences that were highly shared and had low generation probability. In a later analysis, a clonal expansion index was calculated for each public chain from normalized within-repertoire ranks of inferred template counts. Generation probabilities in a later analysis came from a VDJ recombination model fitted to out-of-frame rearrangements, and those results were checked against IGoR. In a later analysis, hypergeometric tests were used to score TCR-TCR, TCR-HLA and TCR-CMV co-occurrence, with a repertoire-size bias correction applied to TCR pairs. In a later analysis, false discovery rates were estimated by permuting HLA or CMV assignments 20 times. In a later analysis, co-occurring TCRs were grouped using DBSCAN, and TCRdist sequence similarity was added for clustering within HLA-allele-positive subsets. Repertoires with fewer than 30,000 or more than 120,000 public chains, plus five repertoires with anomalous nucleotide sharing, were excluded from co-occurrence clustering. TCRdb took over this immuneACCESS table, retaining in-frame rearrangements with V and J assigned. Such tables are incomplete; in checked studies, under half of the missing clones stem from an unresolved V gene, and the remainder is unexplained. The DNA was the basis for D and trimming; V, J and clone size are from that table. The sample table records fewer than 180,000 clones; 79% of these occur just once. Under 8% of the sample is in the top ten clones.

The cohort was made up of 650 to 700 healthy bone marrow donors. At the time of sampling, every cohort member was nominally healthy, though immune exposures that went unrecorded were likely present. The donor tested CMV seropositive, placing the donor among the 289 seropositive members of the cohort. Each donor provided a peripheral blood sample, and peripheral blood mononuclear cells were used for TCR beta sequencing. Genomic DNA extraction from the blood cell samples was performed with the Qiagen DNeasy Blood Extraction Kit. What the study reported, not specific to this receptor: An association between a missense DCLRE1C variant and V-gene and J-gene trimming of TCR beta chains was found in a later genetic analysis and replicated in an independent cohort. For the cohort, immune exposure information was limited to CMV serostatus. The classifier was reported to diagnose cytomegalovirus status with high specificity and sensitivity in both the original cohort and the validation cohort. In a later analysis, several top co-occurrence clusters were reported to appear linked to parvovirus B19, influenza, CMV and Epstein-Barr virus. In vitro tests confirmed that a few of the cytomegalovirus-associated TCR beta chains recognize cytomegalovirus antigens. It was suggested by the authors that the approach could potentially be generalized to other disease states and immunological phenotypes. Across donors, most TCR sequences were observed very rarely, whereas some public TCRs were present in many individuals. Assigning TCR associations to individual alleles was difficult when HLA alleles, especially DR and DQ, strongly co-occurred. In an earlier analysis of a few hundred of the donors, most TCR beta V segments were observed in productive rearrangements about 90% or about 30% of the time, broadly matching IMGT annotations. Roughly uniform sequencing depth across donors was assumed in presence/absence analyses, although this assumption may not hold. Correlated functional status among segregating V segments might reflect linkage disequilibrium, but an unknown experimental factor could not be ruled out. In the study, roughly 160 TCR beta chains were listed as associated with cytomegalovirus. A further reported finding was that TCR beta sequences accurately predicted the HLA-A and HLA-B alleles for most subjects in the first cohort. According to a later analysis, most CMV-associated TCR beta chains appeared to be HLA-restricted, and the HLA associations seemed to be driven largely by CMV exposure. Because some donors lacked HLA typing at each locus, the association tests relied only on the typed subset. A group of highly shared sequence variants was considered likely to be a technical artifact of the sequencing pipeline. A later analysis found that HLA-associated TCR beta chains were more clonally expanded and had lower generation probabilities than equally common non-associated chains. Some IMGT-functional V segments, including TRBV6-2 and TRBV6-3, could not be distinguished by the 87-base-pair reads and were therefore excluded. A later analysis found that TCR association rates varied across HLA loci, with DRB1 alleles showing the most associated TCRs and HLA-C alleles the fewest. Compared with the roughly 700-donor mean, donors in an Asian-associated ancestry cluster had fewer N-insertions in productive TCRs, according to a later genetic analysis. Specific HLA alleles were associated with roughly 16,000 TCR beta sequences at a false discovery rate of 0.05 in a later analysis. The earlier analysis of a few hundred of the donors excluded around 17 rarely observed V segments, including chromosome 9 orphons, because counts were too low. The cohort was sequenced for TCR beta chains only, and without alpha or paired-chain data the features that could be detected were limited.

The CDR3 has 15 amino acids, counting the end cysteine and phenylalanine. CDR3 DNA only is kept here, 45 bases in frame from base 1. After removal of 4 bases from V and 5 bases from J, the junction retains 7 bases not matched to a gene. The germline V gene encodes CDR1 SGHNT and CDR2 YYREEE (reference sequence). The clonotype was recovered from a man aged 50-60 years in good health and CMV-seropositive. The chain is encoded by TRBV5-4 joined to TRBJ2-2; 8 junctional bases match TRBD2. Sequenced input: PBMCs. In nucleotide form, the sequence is TGTGCCAGCAGCCTCGGGACTAGAAATACCGGGGAGCTGTTTTTT. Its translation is CASSLGTRNTGELFF.